Below, 26 T cell receptor beta chains from the same sample are listed, as sequenced in a study of OX40 agonist ivuxolimab in advanced cancers. Repertoires were generated with immunoSEQ multiplex PCR, while TCRdb's copy carries only in-frame clones and drops some. Of tens of thousands of clones in the sample, 87% were seen once. The sample consisted of CD4+ or CD8+ T cells sorted from blood, taken in a trial of the OX40 agonist ivuxolimab. The receptors were gathered from an adult with an advanced solid tumor such as melanoma, head and neck, liver or kidney cancer.

The V and J genes are TRBV6-5 and TRBJ2-7; 11 nucleotides agree with TRBD1. Germline loops: CDR1 MNHEY, CDR2 SVGAGI. The CDR3 contains 14 residues. With V trimmed by 5 bases and J by 7 bases, 7 bases remained unmatched. The CDR3 nucleotides read TGTGCCAGCAGTCAACAGGGGACAGGGGGTGAGCAGTACTTC. It encodes CASSQQGTGGEQYF.

This chain links TRBV5-6 with TRBJ2-7, with D possibly matching TRBD1 (5 bases). V was trimmed by 0 bases and J by 2 bases, leaving 18 bases between them. The germline V gene encodes CDR1 SGHDT and CDR2 YYEEEE. This CDR3 has 17 amino acids. The CDR3 DNA reads TGTGCCAGCAGCTTGGGGGGCCCAAGGGCAGTTGCCTACGAGCAGTACTTC. Its protein is CASSLGGPRAVAYEQYF.

The count of this clone is one. The V call is TRBV5-5, the J call TRBJ2-3; TRBD2 might be the D (5 bases). The V gene's germline CDR1 is SGHKS and CDR2 YYEKEE (reference sequence). The CDR3 loop spans 16 amino acids. Trimming left V 2 bases short and J 5 bases short, with 18 bases between. DNA of the CDR3: TGTGCCAGCAGCTTTGATAGTAGAGCCCGGGGAGATACGCAGTATTTT. This translates into CASSFDSRARGDTQYF.

The chain has TRBV6-6 and TRBJ1-1; TRBD1 agrees at 12 bases. V was clipped by 6 bases and J by 4 bases; unmatched bases: 9. Germline CDR1 MNHNY, CDR2 SVGAGI (reference sequence). CDR3 length equals 16 residues. The CDR3 is CASSAGTGGFSTEAFF. CDR3 sequence (DNA): TGTGCCAGCAGCGCCGGGACAGGGGGCTTTAGCACTGAAGCTTTCTTT.

This clone was found a few times. The chain uses TRBV28 and TRBJ2-1; 7 bases are a match to TRBD1. Unmatched junction bases numbered 9, after V lost 5 bases and J lost 2 bases. Per germline, CDR1 MDHEN and CDR2 SYDVKM. This CDR3 is 16 amino acids long. CDR3 sequence reads: CASSLPTGRPYNEQFF. The CDR3 DNA follows: TGTGCCAGCAGTCTCCCGACAGGGCGCCCCTACAATGAGCAGTTCTTC.

The rearrangement uses TRBV5-1 and TRBJ2-1; 10 nucleotides align to TRBD2. The CDR3 covers 18 residues. Per germline, CDR1 SGHRS and CDR2 YFSETQ. Trimming removed 2 bases from V and 2 bases from J; junction bases left unmatched: 10. The chain's CDR3 is CASSFGASGSFPYNEQFF. The CDR3, as DNA: TGCGCCAGCAGCTTTGGCGCTAGCGGGAGTTTCCCCTACAATGAGCAGTTCTTC.

The chain employs TRBV28 and TRBJ1-3, with TRBD1 identical over 7 bases. The J segment lost 4 bases and the V segment lost 7 bases, leaving 10 bases of the junction unmatched. Germline loops: CDR1 MDHEN, CDR2 SYDVKM. The CDR3 extends over 15 amino acids. The CDR3 DNA follows: TGTGCCAGCACCTCGGAGGGGGCTAGAGGAAACACCATATATTTT. This translates into CASTSEGARGNTIYF.

There are a few counts of this clone. The V gene is TRBV4-2, the J gene TRBJ1-1; D remains unclear. This CDR3 region has 16 residues. Per the germline V gene, CDR1 is LGHNA and CDR2 is YNFKEQ. Trimming stripped 0 bases from V and 1 base from J, with 12 bases between. As DNA, the CDR3 is TGTGCCAGCAGCCAAGATACGGGCGGTGCGAACACTGAAGCTTTCTTT. Translated, it gives CASSQDTGGANTEAFF.

This sequence joins TRBV29-1 and TRBJ2-3, with D possibly TRBD2 on 5 matching bases. Germline V lookup: CDR1 SQVTM, CDR2 ANQGSEA. V lost 1 base to trimming and J lost 0 bases, with 5 bases between them. This CDR3 region has 13 residues. The CDR3 loop is CSVEAGSTDTQYF. CDR3 sequence (DNA): TGCAGCGTTGAAGCGGGGAGCACAGATACGCAGTATTTT.

The chain employs TRBV6-1 and TRBJ2-1; the match to TRBD2 covers 12 bases. The CDR3 length is 15 residues. Germline CDR1 and CDR2: MNHNS and SASEGT. The trim removed 0 bases at V and 9 bases at J, leaving 3 bases unmatched. CDR3 residues: CASSEATSGSREQFF. The CDR3, as DNA: TGTGCCAGCAGTGAAGCGACTAGCGGGAGTCGTGAGCAGTTCTTC.

This clone has only a few counts. This sequence joins TRBV11-2 and TRBJ1-4; no reliable D call. V was shortened by 1 base and J by 11 bases, with 17 bases between the two germline ends. CDR1 SGHAT and CDR2 FQNNGV come from the germline V gene. CDR3 length equals 15 residues. The CDR3 reads CASSLGEGKGAKLFF. CDR3 nucleotides: TGTGCCAGCAGCTTAGGGGAAGGGAAGGGCGCGAAACTGTTTTTT.

Written as DNA, the CDR3 is TGTGCCAGTGGGGGCTCGGACAGGGGAATGAACACTGAAGCTTTCTTT. This sequence encodes CASGGSDRGMNTEAFF. The chain has TRBV2 and TRBJ1-1, with 9 bases that match TRBD1. The J segment lost 0 bases and the V segment lost 9 bases, leaving 11 bases of the junction unmatched. Per germline, CDR1 SNHLY and CDR2 FYNNEI. This CDR3 has 16 residues.

This clone was observed a handful of times. A clone one base away is much larger, so this may be a read error. Other nucleotide sequences from this sample produce the same CDR3. This chain uses TRBV5-4 with TRBJ2-3, with D uncertain. The CDR3 runs to 13 residues. Trimming stripped 0 bases from V and 2 bases from J, with 4 bases between. Germline CDR1 and CDR2: SGHNT and YYREEE (reference sequence). CDR3: CASSLGSTDTQYF. CDR3 sequence (DNA): TGTGCCAGCAGCTTGGGTTCCACAGATACGCAGTATTTT.

This chain links TRBV19 with TRBJ2-1, with D possibly being TRBD2 (6 bases). Between the trimmed V and J ends, which lost 7 bases and 8 bases, there was a span of 15 bases. The length of the CDR3 is 13 residues. In germline, CDR1 is LNHDA, CDR2 SQIVND (reference sequence). CDR3 amino acids: CASIPAGRHEQFF. For the CDR3, the DNA is TGTGCCAGTATTCCCGCGGGACGTCATGAGCAGTTCTTC.

This chain joins TRBV27 and TRBJ2-4, with D tentatively TRBD1 or TRBD2 (5 bases each). The V end lost 5 bases, the J end lost 0 bases, and 20 bases lay between the germline ends. The CDR3 runs 18 residues. Germline CDR1 is MNHEY and CDR2 is SMNVEV (reference sequence). This chain's CDR3 is CASSVRRARGVAKNIQYF. CDR3 DNA sequence: TGTGCCAGCAGTGTGAGGCGTGCGAGAGGGGTAGCCAAAAACATTCAGTACTTC.

This clone was counted between two and nine times. The J gene is TRBJ2-5, the V gene TRBV5-8, with D tentatively TRBD1 (6 bases). The ends were cut back, 4 bases at V and 4 bases at J, with 17 bases in the middle. Germline CDR1 and CDR2: SGHTS and YDEGEE. This CDR3 is built from 15 residues. CDR3 DNA sequence: TGTGCCAGCAGCGGCACAGGGAACCGAGGAGAGACCCAGTACTTC. Its translation is CASSGTGNRGETQYF.

This chain links TRBV15 with TRBJ2-2; 12 positions agree with TRBD2. V shed 1 base and J 4 bases; nucleotides not matched to a gene: 1. The germline V gene has CDR1 LNHNV and CDR2 YYDKDF (reference sequence). The CDR3 is 16 amino acids. CDR3 protein: CATSRGTSGITGELFF. The CDR3 nucleotides read TGTGCCACCAGCAGAGGGACTAGCGGGATCACCGGGGAGCTGTTTTTT.

The genes are TRBV6-1 and TRBJ1-2; D is ambiguous. Germline CDR1 reads MNHNS; CDR2 reads SASEGT. This CDR3 has 10 amino acids. With 6 bases removed from V and 5 bases from J, the gap between germline ends came to 4 bases. CDR3 in amino acids: CASRTYGYTF. DNA of the CDR3: TGTGCCAGCAGAACATATGGCTACACCTTC.

The gene calls are TRBV6-5 and TRBJ2-2; D is ambiguous. CDR1 is MNHEY and CDR2 is SVGAGI in the germline V gene. Trimming shortened V by 2 bases and J by 5 bases, and 6 bases separated the two germline ends. The CDR3 is 13 residues long. CDR3 nucleotide sequence: TGTGCCAGCAGTTACACGAGAACCGGGGAGCTGTTTTTT. Translated, it gives CASSYTRTGELFF.

The chain couples TRBV20-1 to TRBJ2-3; 7 bases map to TRBD1. From germline, CDR1 is DFQATT and CDR2 SNEGSKA (reference sequence). The V and J ends lost 5 bases and 5 bases, in that order; junction bases with no gene match: 1. The CDR3 covers 11 residues. CDR3 bases: TGCAGTGCTCGGGACAGAGATACGCAGTATTTT. This sequence encodes CSARDRDTQYF.

The chain is built from TRBV30 and TRBJ1-5, with D unclear. CDR1 and CDR2 from the germline V gene are GTSNPN and SVGIG (reference sequence). The CDR3 has 13 residues. The ends were cut back, 2 bases at V and 4 bases at J, with 9 bases in the middle. The CDR3 bases are TGTGCCTGGAGTCTCGAGAAAAATCAGCCCCAGCATTTT. Protein product: CAWSLEKNQPQHF.

In its sample, this clone was seen a few times. The DNA of the CDR3 is TGTGCCAGCAGTTACTCCAGGGGAGGAGAAAAACTGTTTTTT. It encodes CASSYSRGGEKLFF. The chain is built from TRBV6-5 and TRBJ1-4, with D perhaps matching TRBD1 (6 bases). The germline gives CDR1 MNHEY, CDR2 SVGAGI. The CDR3 is made up of 14 amino acids. Trimming pared 0 bases from V and 8 bases from J, leaving 10 bases between.

V is TRBV11-3 and J is TRBJ2-5, with TRBD1 matching over 10 bases. CDR3 size: 15 residues. Trimming removed 5 bases from V and 5 bases from J; junction bases left unmatched: 8. Germline V CDR1 and CDR2: SGHNT, YENEEA. CDR3 in amino acids: CASSVTGTGVETQYF. The CDR3 coding sequence is TGTGCCAGCAGCGTAACCGGGACAGGGGTTGAGACCCAGTACTTC.

The CDR3 coding sequence is TGTGCCAGCAGTTTCGGGGGACCTAGCAATCAGCCCCAGCATTTT. Its protein product is CASSFGGPSNQPQHF. The genes are TRBV28 and TRBJ1-5, with a tentative D call TRBD1 (5 bases). Germline CDR1 and CDR2: MDHEN and SYDVKM. V dropped 3 bases and J dropped 0 bases, with 9 bases sitting between them. The CDR3 is 15 amino acids.

This chain connects TRBV6-1 to TRBJ2-7; weak D call: TRBD2 (6 bases). This CDR3 is 15 amino acids long. Germline CDR1 MNHNS, CDR2 SASEGT. The V and J ends lost 1 base and 1 base respectively, with 11 bases between them. CDR3 protein: CASSEGTSISYEQYF. The CDR3 coding sequence is TGTGCCAGCAGTGAAGGAACTAGCATTTCCTACGAGCAGTACTTC.

This sequence joins TRBV25-1 and TRBJ1-4; D uncertain. This CDR3 spans 15 amino acids. CDR1 is MGHDK, CDR2 SYGVNS, per germline. V was pared by 8 bases and J by 10 bases, with 23 bases between. The DNA for the CDR3 is TGTGCCAGCTCGACCCCGGGTTCCCAGTCGGGAAAACTGTTTTTT. Encoded protein: CASSTPGSQSGKLFF.